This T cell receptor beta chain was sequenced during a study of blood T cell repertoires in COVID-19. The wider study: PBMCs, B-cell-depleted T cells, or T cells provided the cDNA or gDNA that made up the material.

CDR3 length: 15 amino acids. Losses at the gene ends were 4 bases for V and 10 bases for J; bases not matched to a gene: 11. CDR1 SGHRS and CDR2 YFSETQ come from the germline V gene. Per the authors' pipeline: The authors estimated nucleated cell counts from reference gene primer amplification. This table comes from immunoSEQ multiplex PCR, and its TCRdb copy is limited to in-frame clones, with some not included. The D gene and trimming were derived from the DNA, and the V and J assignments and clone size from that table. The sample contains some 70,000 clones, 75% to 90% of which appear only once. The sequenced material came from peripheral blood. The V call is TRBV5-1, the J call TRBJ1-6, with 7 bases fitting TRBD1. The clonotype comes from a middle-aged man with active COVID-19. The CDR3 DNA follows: TGCGCCAGCAGCCGTGAACCAGGGGGTCAATCACCCCTCCACTTT. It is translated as CASSREPGGQSPLHF.